The present T cell receptor (beta chain) was sequenced within a study of blood T cell repertoires in COVID-19. Per the germline V gene, CDR1 is SGHTA and CDR2 is FQGNSA. The CDR3 length is 15 residues. The ends lost 1 base at V and 4 bases at J; junction bases unmatched: 4. Profiling relied on immunoSEQ multiplex PCR, and the TCRdb table lists in-frame clones only, not all of them. The repertoire holds about 87,000 clones, approximately 71% seen once, with 4% to 5% in the top ten. The source is a woman between 50 and 59 years old with acute or convalescent COVID-19. The rearrangement joins TRBV7-2 to TRBJ2-5, with 9 bases aligning to TRBD2. Sequences were obtained from peripheral blood. CDR3 in DNA: TGTGCCAGCAGCTTAGAGGCGGGGGGGACAGAGACCCAGTACTTC. Translation: CASSLEAGGTETQYF.